This T cell receptor (beta chain) stems from a study of blood T cell repertoires in COVID-19. Repertoires were generated with immunoSEQ multiplex PCR, while TCRdb's copy carries only in-frame clones and drops some. The sample has approximately 120,000 clones, around 86% seen once. The V end lost 4 bases, the J end lost 8 bases, and 12 bases lay between the germline ends. The CDR3 extends over 12 amino acids. CDR1 is SGHNT, CDR2 YENEEA, per germline. V usage is TRBV11-3 and J usage is TRBJ2-7, with a possible D match to TRBD2 (5 bases). The sequence came from a man aged 55 to 70 with acute or convalescent COVID-19. The specimen sequenced was peripheral blood. Here the CDR3 reads CASSSGLSKQYF. In DNA, the CDR3 is TGTGCCAGCAGCTCAGGACTGAGCAAGCAGTACTTC. Based on the CDR3 plus reference TRBV11-3 and TRBJ2-7, the full variable domain is EAGVVQSPRYKIIEKKQPVAFWCNPISGHNTLYWYLQNLGQGPELLIRYENEEAVDDSQLPKDRFSAERLKGVDSTLKIQPAELGDSAVYLCASSSGLSKQYFGPGTRLTVT.